This T cell receptor beta chain stems from a study of T cell responses to AZD1222 COVID-19 vaccine. Notes on the study in general: Spike regions recognized by vaccine-associated CD4 TCRs spanned the protein, led by 160-218 and 743-854.

J gave up 4 bases and V 4 bases, and 8 bases lay outside the gene matches. The germline V gene has CDR1 SGHTS and CDR2 YDEGEE. The CDR3 is 16 residues long. This clone was seen once. Its antigen is currently unknown. Assay: immunoSEQ multiplex PCR; the TCRdb copy retains only in-frame clones and omits some. The table has about 100,000 clones, about 90% seen once. This TCR derives from an adult in good health. The rearrangement uses TRBV5-8 and TRBJ2-3; TRBD2 aligns across 11 bases. Sample: peripheral blood, taken on day 0 of AZD1222 vaccination. CDR3 sequence (DNA): TGTGCCAGCAGCCTCGGGACTAGCGGTGATCCAGATACGCAGTATTTT. The encoded protein is CASSLGTSGDPDTQYF.